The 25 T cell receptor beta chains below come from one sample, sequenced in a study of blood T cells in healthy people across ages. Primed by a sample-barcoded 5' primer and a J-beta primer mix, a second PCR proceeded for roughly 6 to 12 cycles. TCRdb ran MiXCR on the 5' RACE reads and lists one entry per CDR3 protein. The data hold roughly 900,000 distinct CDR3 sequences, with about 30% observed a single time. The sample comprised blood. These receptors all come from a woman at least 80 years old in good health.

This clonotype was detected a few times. The DNA of the CDR3 is TGTGCCAGCAGCCCGCGGACTCCCGGCCACAATGAGCAGTTCTTC. Encoded protein: CASSPRTPGHNEQFF. The J gene is TRBJ2-1, the V gene TRBV11-2, with D perhaps TRBD2 (5 bases). This CDR3 spans 15 amino acids. Trimming cost V 5 bases and J 5 bases, with 16 bases left between them. Germline assignment: CDR1 SGHAT and CDR2 FQNNGV.

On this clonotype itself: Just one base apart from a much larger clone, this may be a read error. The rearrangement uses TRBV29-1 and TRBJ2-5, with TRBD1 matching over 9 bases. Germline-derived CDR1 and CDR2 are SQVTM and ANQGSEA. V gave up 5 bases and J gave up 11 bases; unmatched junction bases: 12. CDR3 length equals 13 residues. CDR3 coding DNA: TGCAGCGTTCGACAGGGGGGGTACAATGAGCAGTACTTC. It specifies CSVRQGGYNEQYF.

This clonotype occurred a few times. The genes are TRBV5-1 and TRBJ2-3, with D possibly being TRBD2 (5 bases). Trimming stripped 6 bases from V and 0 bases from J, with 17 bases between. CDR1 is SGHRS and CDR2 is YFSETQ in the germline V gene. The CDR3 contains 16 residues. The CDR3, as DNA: TGCGCCAGCAATACCGGTCCAGAGGGTAGCACAGATACGCAGTATTTT. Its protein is CASNTGPEGSTDTQYF. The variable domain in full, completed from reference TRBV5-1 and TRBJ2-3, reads KAGVTQTPRYLIKTRGQQVTLSCSPISGHRSVSWYQQTPGQGLQFLFEYFSETQRNKGNFPGRFSGRQFSNSRSEMNVSTLELGDSALYLCASNTGPEGSTDTQYFGPGTRLTVL.

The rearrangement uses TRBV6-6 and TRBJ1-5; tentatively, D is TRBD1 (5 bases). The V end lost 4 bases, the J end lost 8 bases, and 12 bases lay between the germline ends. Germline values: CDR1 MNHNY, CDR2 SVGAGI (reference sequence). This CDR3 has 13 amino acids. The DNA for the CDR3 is TGTGCCAGCAGTTCGGGACCTGGCGAGCCCCAGCATTTT. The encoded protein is CASSSGPGEPQHF.

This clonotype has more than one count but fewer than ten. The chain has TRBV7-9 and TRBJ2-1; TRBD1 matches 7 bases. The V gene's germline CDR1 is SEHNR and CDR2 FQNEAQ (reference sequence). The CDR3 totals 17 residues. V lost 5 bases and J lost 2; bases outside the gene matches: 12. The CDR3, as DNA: TGTGCCAGCAGCCATCCGGGTAGGGGACAGACCTACAATGAGCAGTTCTTC. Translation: CASSHPGRGQTYNEQFF.

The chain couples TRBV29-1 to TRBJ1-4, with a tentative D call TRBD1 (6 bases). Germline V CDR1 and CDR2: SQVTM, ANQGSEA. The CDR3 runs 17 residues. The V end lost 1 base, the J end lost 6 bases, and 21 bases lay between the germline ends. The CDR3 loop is CSVEAPYETGWYEKLFF. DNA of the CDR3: TGCAGCGTTGAAGCCCCTTATGAGACAGGATGGTATGAAAAACTGTTTTTT. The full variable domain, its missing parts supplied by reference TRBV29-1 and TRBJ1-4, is SAVISQKPSRDICQRGTSLTIQCQVDSQVTMMFWYRQQPGQSLTLIATANQGSEATYESGFVIDKFPISRPNLTFSTLTVSNMSPEDSSIYLCSVEAPYETGWYEKLFFGSGTQLSVL.

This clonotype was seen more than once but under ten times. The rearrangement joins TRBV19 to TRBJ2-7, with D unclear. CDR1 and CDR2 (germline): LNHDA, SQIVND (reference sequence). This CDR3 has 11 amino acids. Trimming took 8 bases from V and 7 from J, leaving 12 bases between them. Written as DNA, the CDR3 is TGTGCCAGTGGGGTGGGTAATGAGCAGTACTTC. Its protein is CASGVGNEQYF.

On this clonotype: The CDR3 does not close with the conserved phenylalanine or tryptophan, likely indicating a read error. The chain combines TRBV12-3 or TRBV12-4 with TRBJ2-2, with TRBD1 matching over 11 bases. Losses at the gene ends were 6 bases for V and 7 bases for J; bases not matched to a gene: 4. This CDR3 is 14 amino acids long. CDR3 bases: TGTGCCAGCAGCGGACAGGGGGCCGTCGGGGAGCTGTTTTGT. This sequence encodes CASSGQGAVGELFC.

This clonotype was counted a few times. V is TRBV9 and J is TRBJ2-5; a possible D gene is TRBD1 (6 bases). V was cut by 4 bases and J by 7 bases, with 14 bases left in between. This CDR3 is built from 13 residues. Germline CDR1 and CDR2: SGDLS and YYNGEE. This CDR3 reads CASSFRTEGTQYF. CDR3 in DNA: TGTGCCAGCAGCTTTAGGACAGAAGGGACCCAGTACTTC. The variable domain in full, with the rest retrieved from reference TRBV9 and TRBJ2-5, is DSGVTQTPKHLITATGQRVTLRCSPRSGDLSVYWYQQSLDQGLQFLIQYYNGEERAKGNILERFSAQQFPDLHSELNLSSLELGDSALYFCASSFRTEGTQYFGPGTRLLVL.

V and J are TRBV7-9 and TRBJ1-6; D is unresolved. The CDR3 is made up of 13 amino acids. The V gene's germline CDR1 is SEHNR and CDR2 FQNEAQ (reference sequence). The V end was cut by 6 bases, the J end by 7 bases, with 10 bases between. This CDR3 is CASRPLGNSPLHF. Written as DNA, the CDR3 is TGTGCCAGCAGACCATTAGGAAATTCACCCCTCCACTTT.

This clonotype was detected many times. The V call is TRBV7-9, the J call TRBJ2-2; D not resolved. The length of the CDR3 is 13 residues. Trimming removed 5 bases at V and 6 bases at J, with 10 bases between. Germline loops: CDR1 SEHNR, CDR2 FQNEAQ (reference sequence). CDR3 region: CASSPGLPGELFF. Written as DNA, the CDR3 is TGTGCCAGCAGCCCAGGCTTGCCCGGGGAGCTGTTTTTT.

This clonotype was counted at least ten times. CDR3 protein: CASRPDRGRYNEQFF. Here the CDR3 DNA reads TGTGCCAGCAGACCCGACAGGGGCCGCTACAATGAGCAGTTCTTC. This rearrangement joins TRBV6-5 to TRBJ2-1; 8 nucleotides align to TRBD1. CDR3 size: 15 residues. CDR1 MNHEY and CDR2 SVGAGI come from the germline V gene. V shed 6 bases and J 3 bases; nucleotides not matched to a gene: 7.

The CDR3 DNA is TGCAGTGCTAGAGTAGTCTCGGGGCTTAAACCCCTCCACTTT. Translating gives CSARVVSGLKPLHF. The rearrangement joins TRBV20-1 to TRBJ1-6, with D possibly being TRBD1 (5 bases). Trimming removed 1 base at V and 12 bases at J, with 16 bases between. From germline, CDR1 is DFQATT and CDR2 SNEGSKA (reference sequence). The CDR3 loop spans 14 amino acids.

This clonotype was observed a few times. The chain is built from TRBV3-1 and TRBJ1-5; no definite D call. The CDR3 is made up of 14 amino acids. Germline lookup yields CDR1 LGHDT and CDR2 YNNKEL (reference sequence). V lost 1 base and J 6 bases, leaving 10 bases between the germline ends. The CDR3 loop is CASSQASAPQPQHF. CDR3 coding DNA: TGTGCCAGCAGCCAAGCGTCAGCTCCTCAGCCCCAGCATTTT.

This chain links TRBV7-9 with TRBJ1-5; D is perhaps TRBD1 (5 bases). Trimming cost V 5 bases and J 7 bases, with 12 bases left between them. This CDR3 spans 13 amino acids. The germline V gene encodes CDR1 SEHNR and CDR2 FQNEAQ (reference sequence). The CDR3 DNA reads TGTGCCAGCAGCAGAGGGGTCCCACAGCCCCAGCATTTT. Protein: CASSRGVPQPQHF.

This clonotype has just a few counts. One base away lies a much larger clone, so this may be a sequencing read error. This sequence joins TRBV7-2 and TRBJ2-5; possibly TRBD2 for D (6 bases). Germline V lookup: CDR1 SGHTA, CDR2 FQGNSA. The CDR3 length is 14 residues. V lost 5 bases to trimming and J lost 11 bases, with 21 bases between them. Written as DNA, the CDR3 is TGTGCCAGCAGCCCGTGGGCGGGGAACAATGAGCAGTACTTC. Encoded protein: CASSPWAGNNEQYF.

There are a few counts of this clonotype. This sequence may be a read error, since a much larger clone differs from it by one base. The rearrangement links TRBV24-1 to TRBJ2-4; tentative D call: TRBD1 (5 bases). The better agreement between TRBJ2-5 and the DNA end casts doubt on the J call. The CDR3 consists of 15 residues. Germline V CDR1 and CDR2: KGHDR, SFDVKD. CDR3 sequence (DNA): TGTGCCACCAGTGAATCGGCAGGGCCTCAAGAGACCCAGTACTTC. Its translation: CATSESAGPQETQYF.

The CDR3 is CSTPGTSGRGETQYF. The CDR3 nucleotides are TGCAGCACCCCGGGGACTAGCGGGAGGGGAGAGACCCAGTACTTC. This chain links TRBV20-1 with TRBJ2-5; 16 bases match TRBD2. Germline V gives CDR1 DFQATT, CDR2 SNEGSKA (reference sequence). The CDR3 consists of 15 residues.

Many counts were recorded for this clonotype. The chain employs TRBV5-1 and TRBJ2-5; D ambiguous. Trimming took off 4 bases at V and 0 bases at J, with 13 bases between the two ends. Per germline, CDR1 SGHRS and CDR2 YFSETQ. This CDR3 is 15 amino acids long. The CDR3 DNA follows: TGCGCCAGCAGCCCCTTTCGGGCCGACCAAGAGACCCAGTACTTC. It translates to CASSPFRADQETQYF.

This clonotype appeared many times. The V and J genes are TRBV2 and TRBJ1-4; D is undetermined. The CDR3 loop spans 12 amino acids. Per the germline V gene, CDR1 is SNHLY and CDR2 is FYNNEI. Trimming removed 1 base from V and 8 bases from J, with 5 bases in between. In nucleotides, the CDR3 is TGTGCCAGCAGTGAAGAATCGGAAAAACTGTTTTTT. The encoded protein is CASSEESEKLFF.

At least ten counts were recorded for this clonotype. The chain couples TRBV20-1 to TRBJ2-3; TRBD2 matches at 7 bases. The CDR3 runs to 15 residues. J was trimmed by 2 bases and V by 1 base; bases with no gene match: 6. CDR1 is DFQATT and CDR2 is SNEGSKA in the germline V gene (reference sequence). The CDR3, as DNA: TGCAGTGCTAGAGTAGCGGGCCTAGTCACAGATACGCAGTATTTT. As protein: CSARVAGLVTDTQYF.

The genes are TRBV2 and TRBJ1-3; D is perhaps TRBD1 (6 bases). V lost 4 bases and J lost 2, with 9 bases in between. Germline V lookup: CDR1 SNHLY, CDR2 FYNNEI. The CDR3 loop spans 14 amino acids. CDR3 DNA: TGTGCCAGCAGTGCCGGACAGCCTGGAAACACCATATATTTT. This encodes CASSAGQPGNTIYF.

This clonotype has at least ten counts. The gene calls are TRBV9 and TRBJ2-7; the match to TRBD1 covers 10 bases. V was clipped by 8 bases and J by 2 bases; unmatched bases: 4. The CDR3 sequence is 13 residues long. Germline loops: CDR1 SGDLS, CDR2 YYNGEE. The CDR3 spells CASSGQGAYEQYF. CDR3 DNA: TGTGCCAGTTCAGGACAGGGGGCCTACGAGCAGTACTTC.

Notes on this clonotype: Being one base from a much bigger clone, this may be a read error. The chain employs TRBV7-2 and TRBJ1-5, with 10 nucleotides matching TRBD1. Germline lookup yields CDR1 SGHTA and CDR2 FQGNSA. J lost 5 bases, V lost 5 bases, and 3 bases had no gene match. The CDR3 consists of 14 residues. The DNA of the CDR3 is TGTACCAGCAGCATAGACAGGGGGCATCAGCCCCAGCATTTT. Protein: CTSSIDRGHQPQHF.

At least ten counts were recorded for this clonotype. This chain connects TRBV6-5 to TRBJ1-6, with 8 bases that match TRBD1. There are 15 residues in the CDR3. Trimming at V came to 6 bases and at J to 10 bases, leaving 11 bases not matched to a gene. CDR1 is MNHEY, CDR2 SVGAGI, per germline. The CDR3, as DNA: TGTGCCAGCAGCCCAATTGGACAGGGAACCTCACCCCTCCACTTT. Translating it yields CASSPIGQGTSPLHF.